This T cell receptor (beta chain) is drawn from a study of blood T cells in healthy people across ages. Alongside a J-beta primer mix, a sample-barcoded 5' primer served in a second PCR lasting roughly 6 to 11 cycles. Each CDR3 protein gets one entry after TCRdb re-called the 5' RACE reads with MiXCR. The repertoire consists of about 2 million distinct CDR3 sequences, with about 50% occurring once and the leading ten covering about 2.1%. Per the germline V gene, CDR1 is MDHEN and CDR2 is SYDVKM. The CDR3 extends over 14 amino acids. The receptor was isolated from a woman aged 40 to 50 in good health. The chain recombines TRBV28 with TRBJ2-4; D is unresolved. The J call is doubtful: the DNA matches TRBJ2-7 better. Sequenced material: blood. The CDR3 region has the DNA TGTGCCAGCAGGCATGCCTCAGGAGACTACGAGCAGTACTTC. This translates into CASRHASGDYEQYF.